This T cell receptor beta chain came from a study of shared clonotypes between healthy human individuals. Study context: Plates per donor: three CD4 naive, three CD4 memory, two CD8 naive, one CD8 memory. Study findings and constraints: Relative to their counterparts shared across all four donors, non-shared clonotypes exhibited diminished generation probabilities.

Data came from immunoSEQ multiplex PCR; TCRdb stores just in-frame clones and leaves some out. The repertoire holds roughly 1,500,000 clones, with 98% to 99% as singletons. Unmatched junction bases numbered 16, after V lost 5 bases and J lost 2 bases. The CDR3 has 19 amino acids. The germline V gene encodes CDR1 MNHEY and CDR2 SMNVEV (reference sequence). As for this clone: Its antigen is not known.

The J gene is TRBJ1-5, the V gene TRBV27, with 9 bases lining up with TRBD1. This TCR was recovered from a man between 25 and 39 years old in good health. Source material: naive CD4+ T cells sorted from blood. The subset was: CD45RA+ positively selected. The CDR3 is CASSPRPGTGYLGNQPQHF. CDR3 DNA sequence: TGTGCCAGCAGTCCACGCCCAGGGACAGGGTACCTCGGCAATCAGCCCCAGCATTTT.